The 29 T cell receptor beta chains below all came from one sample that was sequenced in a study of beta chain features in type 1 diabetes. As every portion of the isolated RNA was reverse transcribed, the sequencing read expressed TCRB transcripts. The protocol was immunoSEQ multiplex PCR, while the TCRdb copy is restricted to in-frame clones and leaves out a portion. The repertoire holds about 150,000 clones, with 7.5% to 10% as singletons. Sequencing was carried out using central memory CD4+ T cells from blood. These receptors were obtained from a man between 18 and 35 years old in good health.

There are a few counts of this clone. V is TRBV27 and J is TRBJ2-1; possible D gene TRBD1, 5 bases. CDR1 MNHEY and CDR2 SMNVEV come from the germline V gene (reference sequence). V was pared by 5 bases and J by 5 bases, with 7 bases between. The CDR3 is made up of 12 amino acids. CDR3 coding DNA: TGTGCCAGCAGTGTCAGGGACAATGAGCAGTTCTTC. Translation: CASSVRDNEQFF.

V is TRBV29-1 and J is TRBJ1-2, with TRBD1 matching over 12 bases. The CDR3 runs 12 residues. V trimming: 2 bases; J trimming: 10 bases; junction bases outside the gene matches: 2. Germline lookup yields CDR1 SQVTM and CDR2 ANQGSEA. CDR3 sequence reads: CSVESGQGAYTF. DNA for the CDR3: TGCAGCGTTGAATCGGGACAGGGGGCCTACACCTTC.

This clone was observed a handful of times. The DNA of the CDR3 is TGTGCCAGCAGCTCCCATTCAGGGAGGGCTGGCAAAAACATTCAGTACTTC. It translates to CASSSHSGRAGKNIQYF. This rearrangement joins TRBV28 to TRBJ2-4; TRBD2 matches 7 bases. CDR3 length: 17 residues. V gave up 6 bases and J gave up 3 bases; unmatched junction bases: 14. Germline V lookup: CDR1 MDHEN, CDR2 SYDVKM.

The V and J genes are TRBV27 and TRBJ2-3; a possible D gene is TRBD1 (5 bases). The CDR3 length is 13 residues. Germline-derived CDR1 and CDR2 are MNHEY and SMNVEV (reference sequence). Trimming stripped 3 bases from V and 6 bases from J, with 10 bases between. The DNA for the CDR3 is TGTGCCAGCAGTTTTAGGGGAATGGATACGCAGTATTTT. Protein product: CASSFRGMDTQYF.

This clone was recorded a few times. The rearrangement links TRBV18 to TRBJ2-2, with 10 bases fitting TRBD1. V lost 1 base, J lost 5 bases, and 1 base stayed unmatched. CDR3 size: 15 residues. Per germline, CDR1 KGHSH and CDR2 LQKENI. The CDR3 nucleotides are TGTGCCAGCTCACCACGGGGACAGGGGACCGGGGAGCTGTTTTTT. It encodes CASSPRGQGTGELFF.

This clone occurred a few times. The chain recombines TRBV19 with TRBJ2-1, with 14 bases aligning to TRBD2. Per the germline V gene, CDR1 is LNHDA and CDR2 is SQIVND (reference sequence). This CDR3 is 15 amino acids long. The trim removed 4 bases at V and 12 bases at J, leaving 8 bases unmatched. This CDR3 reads CASSTTSGGAFGQFF. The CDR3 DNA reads TGTGCCAGTAGTACGACTAGCGGGGGGGCCTTCGGGCAGTTCTTC.

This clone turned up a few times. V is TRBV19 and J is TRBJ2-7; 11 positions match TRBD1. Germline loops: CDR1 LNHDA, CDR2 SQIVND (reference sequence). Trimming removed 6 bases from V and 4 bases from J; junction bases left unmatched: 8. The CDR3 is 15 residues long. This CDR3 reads CASSHGGTGGYEQYF. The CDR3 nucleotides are TGTGCCAGTAGCCACGGCGGGACAGGGGGATACGAGCAGTACTTC.

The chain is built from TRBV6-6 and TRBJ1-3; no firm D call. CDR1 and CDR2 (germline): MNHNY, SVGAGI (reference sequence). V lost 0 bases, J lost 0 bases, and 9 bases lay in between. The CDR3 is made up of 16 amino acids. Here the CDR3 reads CASSYSPGDSGNTIYF. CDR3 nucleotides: TGTGCCAGCAGTTACTCCCCGGGAGACTCTGGAAACACCATATATTTT.

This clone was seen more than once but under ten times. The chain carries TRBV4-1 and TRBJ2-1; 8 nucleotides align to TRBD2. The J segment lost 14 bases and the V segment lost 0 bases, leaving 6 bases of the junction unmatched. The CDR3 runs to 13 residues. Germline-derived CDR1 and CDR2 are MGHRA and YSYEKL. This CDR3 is CASSQEGSGGEFF. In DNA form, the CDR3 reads TGCGCCAGCAGCCAAGAAGGGAGCGGGGGCGAGTTCTTC.

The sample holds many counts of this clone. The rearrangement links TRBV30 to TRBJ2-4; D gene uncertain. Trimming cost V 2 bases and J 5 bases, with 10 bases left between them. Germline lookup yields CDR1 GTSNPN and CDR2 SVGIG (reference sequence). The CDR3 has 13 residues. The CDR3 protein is CAWSLRIENIQYF. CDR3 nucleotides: TGTGCCTGGAGTTTGAGGATCGAAAACATTCAGTACTTC.

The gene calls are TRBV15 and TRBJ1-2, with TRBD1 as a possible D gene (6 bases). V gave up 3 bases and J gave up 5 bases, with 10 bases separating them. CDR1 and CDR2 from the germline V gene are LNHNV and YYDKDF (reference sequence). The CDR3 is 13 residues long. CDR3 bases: TGTGCCACCAGCAGGGGGGCGGAATATGGCTACACCTTC. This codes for CATSRGAEYGYTF.

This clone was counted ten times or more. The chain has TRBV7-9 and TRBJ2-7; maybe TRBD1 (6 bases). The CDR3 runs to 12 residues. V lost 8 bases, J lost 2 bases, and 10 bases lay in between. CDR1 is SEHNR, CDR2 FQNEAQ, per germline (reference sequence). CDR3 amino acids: CASGTSTYEQYF. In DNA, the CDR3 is TGTGCCAGCGGGACATCCACCTACGAGCAGTACTTC.

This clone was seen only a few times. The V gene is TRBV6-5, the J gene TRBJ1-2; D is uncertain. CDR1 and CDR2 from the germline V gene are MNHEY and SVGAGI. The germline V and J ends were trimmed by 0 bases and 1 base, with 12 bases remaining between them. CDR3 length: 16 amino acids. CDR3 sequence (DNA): TGTGCCAGCAGTTACTCCTTTACCGGGGTTAACTATGGCTACACCTTC. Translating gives CASSYSFTGVNYGYTF.

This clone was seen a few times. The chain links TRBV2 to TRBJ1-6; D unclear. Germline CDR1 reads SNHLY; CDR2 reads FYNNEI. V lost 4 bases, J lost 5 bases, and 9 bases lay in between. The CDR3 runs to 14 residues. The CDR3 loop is CASSASQNNSPLHF. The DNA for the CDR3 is TGTGCCAGCAGTGCGTCACAGAATAATTCACCCCTCCACTTT.

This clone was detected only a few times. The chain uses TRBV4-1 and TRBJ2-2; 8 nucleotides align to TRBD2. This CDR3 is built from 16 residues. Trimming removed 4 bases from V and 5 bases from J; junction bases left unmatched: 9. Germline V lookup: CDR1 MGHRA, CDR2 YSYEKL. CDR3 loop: CASSPLRGARTGELFF. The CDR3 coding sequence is TGCGCCAGCAGCCCCTTGCGGGGGGCAAGGACCGGGGAGCTGTTTTTT.

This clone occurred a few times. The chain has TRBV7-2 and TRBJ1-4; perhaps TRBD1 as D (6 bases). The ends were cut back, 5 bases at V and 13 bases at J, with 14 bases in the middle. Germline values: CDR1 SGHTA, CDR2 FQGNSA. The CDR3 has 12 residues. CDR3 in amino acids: CASSQDRDTLFF. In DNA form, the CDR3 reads TGTGCCAGCAGCCAAGATAGGGACACACTGTTTTTT. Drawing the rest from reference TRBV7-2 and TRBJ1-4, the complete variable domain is GAGVSQSPSNKVTEKGKDVELRCDPISGHTALYWYRQSLGQGLEFLIYFQGNSAPDKSGLPSDRFSAERTGGSVSTLTIQRTQQEDSAVYLCASSQDRDTLFFGSGTQLSVL.

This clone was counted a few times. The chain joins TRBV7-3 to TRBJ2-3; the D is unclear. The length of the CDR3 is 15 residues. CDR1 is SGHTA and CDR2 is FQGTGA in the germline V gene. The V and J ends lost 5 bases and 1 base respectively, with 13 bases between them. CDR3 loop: CASSPLLSGTDTQYF. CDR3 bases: TGTGCCAGCAGCCCACTCCTGAGCGGCACAGATACGCAGTATTTT.

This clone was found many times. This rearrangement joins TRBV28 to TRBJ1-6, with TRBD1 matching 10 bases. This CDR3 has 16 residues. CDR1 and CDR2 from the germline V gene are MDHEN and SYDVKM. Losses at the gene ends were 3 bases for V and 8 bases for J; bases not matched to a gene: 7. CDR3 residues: CASSFRGQGEYSPLHF. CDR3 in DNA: TGTGCCAGCAGTTTCCGAGGACAGGGGGAATATTCACCCCTCCACTTT.

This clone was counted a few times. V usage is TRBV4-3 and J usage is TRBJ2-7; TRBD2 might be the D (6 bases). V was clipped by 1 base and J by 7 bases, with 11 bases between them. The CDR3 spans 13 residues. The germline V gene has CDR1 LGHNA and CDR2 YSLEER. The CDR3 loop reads CASSQVRGGEQYF. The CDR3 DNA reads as TGCGCCAGCAGCCAAGTGCGGGGCGGGGAGCAGTACTTC.

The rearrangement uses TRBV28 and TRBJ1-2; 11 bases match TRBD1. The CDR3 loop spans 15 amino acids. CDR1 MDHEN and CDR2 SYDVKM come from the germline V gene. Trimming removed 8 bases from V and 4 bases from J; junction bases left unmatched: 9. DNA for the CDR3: TGTGCCAGCTTCTCCGGGACAGGGGGGACCTATGGCTACACCTTC. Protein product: CASFSGTGGTYGYTF.

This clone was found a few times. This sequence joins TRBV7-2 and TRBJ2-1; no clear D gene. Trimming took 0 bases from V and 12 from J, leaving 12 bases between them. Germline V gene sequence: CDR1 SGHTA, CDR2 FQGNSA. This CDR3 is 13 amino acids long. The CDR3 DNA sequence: TGTGCCAGCAGCTTAGCGTACTCCAACCGGCAGTTCTTC. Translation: CASSLAYSNRQFF.

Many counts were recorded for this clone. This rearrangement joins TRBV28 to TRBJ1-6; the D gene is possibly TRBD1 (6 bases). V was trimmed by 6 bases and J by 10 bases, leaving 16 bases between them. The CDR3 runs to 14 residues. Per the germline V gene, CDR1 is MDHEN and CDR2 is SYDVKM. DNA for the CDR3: TGTGCCAGCAGGCAGGGGCACCTTGGGTCACCCCTCCACTTT. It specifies CASRQGHLGSPLHF.

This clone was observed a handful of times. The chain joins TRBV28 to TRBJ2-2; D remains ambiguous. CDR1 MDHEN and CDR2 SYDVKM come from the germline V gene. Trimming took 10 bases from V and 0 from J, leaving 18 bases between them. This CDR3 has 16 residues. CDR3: CATLNGGLANTGELFF. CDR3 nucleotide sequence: TGTGCCACCCTTAATGGCGGTCTCGCGAACACCGGGGAGCTGTTTTTT.

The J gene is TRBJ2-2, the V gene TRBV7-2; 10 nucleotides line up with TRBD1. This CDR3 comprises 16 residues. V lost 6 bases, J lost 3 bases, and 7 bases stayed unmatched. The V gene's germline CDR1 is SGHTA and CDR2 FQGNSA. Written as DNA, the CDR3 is TGTGCCAGCAGACAGACAGGGGGCTTAGACACCGGGGAGCTGTTTTTT. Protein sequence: CASRQTGGLDTGELFF.

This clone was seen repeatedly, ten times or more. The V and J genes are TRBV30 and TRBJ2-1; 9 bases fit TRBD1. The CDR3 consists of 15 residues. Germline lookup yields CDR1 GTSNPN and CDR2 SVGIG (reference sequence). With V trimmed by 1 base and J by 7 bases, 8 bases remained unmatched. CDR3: CAWSATGGSGNEQFF. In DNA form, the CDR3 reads TGTGCCTGGAGTGCGACAGGGGGATCGGGGAATGAGCAGTTCTTC.

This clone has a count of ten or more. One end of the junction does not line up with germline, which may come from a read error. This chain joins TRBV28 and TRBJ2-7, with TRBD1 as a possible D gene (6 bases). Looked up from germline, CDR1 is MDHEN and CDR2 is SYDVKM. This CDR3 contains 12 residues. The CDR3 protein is CASSSARDTRTF. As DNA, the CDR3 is TGTGCCAGCAGCTCCGCCCGGGACACCAGAACCTTC.

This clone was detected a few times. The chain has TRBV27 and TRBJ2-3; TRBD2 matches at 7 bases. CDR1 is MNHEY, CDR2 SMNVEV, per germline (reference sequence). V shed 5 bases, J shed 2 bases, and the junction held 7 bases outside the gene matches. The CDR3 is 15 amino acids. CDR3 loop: CASSHLADNTDTQYF. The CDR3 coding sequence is TGTGCCAGCAGTCACCTAGCGGACAACACAGATACGCAGTATTTT.

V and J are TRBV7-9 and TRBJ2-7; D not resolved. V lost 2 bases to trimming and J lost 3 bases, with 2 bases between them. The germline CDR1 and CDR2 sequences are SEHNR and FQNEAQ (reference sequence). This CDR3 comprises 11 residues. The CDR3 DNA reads TGTGCCAGCAGCTTACTCTACGAGCAGTACTTC. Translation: CASSLLYEQYF.

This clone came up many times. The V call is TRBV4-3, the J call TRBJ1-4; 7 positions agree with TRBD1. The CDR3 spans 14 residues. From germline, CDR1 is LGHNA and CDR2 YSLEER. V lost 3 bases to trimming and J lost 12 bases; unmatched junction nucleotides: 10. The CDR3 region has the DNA TGCGCCAGCAGCCACGGACAGGCCCTAGGGGAACTGTTTTTT. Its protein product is CASSHGQALGELFF.